The 16 T cell receptor beta chains given below trace back to one sample, sequenced in a study of blood T cell repertoires in COVID-19. Repertoires were generated with immunoSEQ multiplex PCR, while TCRdb's copy carries only in-frame clones and drops some. Of fewer than 350,000 clones in the sample, under 90% were seen once. The specimen sequenced was PBMCs or T cells enriched from blood (not recorded which). All receptors come from a woman between 40 and 55 years old who had recovered from COVID-19.

The count of this clone is one. V is TRBV7-2 and J is TRBJ2-1; 13 bases fit TRBD2. Trimming cost V 7 bases and J 9 bases; bases outside gene matches: 6. Germline CDR1 SGHTA, CDR2 FQGNSA. CDR3 length: 14 residues. CDR3 loop: CASKGLAGWGEQFF. CDR3 DNA sequence: TGTGCCAGCAAGGGACTAGCGGGATGGGGTGAGCAGTTCTTC.

V gene TRBV25-1 combines with J gene TRBJ2-7; D might be TRBD1 (6 bases). With 10 bases removed from V and 0 bases from J, the gap between germline ends came to 13 bases. This CDR3 has 13 amino acids. Germline assignment: CDR1 MGHDK and CDR2 SYGVNS. The CDR3 reads CATMTGYSYEQYF. The CDR3 coding sequence is TGTGCCACCATGACAGGCTACTCCTACGAGCAGTACTTC.

The rearrangement links TRBV9 to TRBJ1-4; 10 nucleotides align to TRBD1. V trimming: 0 bases; J trimming: 0 bases; junction bases outside the gene matches: 5. Per the germline V gene, CDR1 is SGDLS and CDR2 is YYNGEE. This CDR3 has 18 residues. In nucleotides, the CDR3 is TGTGCCAGCAGCGTAGAGGGGACAGGGGATGCAACTAATGAAAAACTGTTTTTT. Amino acids: CASSVEGTGDATNEKLFF. Filled out from reference TRBV9 and TRBJ1-4, the complete variable domain reads DSGVTQTPKHLITATGQRVTLRCSPRSGDLSVYWYQQSLDQGLQFLIQYYNGEERAKGNILERFSAQQFPDLHSELNLSSLELGDSALYFCASSVEGTGDATNEKLFFGSGTQLSVL.

CDR3 protein: CASSSIRTGGFYGYTF. CDR3 nucleotide sequence: TGTGCCAGCAGCTCAATCCGGACAGGAGGATTCTATGGCTACACCTTC. The J gene is TRBJ1-2, the V gene TRBV7-2; 7 bases align to TRBD1. CDR3 length equals 16 residues. The V gene's germline CDR1 is SGHTA and CDR2 FQGNSA. Trimming removed 4 bases from V and 4 bases from J; junction bases left unmatched: 12.

The chain couples TRBV5-1 to TRBJ2-2; 8 bases agree with TRBD2. Unmatched junction bases numbered 5, after V lost 6 bases and J lost 1 base. Germline V gene lookup returns CDR1 SGHRS and CDR2 YFSETQ. The CDR3 is 15 residues long. CDR3 region: CASTELAVNTGELFF. As DNA, the CDR3 is TGCGCCAGCACGGAACTAGCGGTGAACACCGGGGAGCTGTTTTTT.

The rearrangement joins TRBV3-1 (or the pseudogene TRBV3-2) to TRBJ2-5; 10 bases map to TRBD2. Germline CDR1 LGHDT, CDR2 YNNKEL (reference sequence). The V gene end was trimmed by 6 bases and the J gene end by 0 bases; junction bases not matched to a gene: 4. This CDR3 comprises 15 residues. CDR3 DNA: TGTGCCAGCAGAATAGCGGGGGGACACCAAGAGACCCAGTACTTC. This gives the protein CASRIAGGHQETQYF.

The chain couples TRBV6-5 to TRBJ2-2, with 7 nucleotides matching TRBD2. The CDR3 runs to 15 residues. From germline, CDR1 is MNHEY and CDR2 SVGAGI. V lost 7 bases, J lost 3 bases, and 8 bases stayed unmatched. The CDR3 DNA reads TGTGCCAGCACCCCTAAGCGGGGCGACACCGGGGAGCTGTTTTTT. Translated, it gives CASTPKRGDTGELFF.

This chain uses TRBV27 with TRBJ2-2, with a tentative D call TRBD2 (5 bases). The germline V gene has CDR1 MNHEY and CDR2 SMNVEV (reference sequence). The CDR3 is 12 amino acids. V lost 8 bases and J 5 bases, leaving 9 bases between the germline ends. The CDR3 DNA reads as TGTGCCAGCCGTACGGGAACCGGGGAGCTGTTTTTT. It codes for CASRTGTGELFF.

The chain couples TRBV7-9 to TRBJ1-2, with D uncertain. With 6 bases removed from V and 2 bases from J, the gap between germline ends came to 10 bases. This CDR3 has 13 amino acids. Germline V gene lookup returns CDR1 SEHNR and CDR2 FQNEAQ (reference sequence). The CDR3 DNA sequence: TGTGCCAGCAGTACCGGAGTAAACTATGGCTACACCTTC. Protein product: CASSTGVNYGYTF.

This chain uses TRBV6-1 with TRBJ1-5, with unresolved D. The V gene lost 1 base and the J gene lost 3 bases, with 13 bases spanning the gap. CDR1 is MNHNS and CDR2 is SASEGT in the germline V gene. This CDR3 is built from 16 residues. CDR3 DNA: TGTGCCAGCAGTGAAGTTGGGAGTTCCTCCAATCAGCCCCAGCATTTT. The encoded protein is CASSEVGSSSNQPQHF.

CDR3 in DNA: TGCGCCAGCAGCGCGGGACAGGGGGCCGGGGAGCTGTTTTTT. It translates to CASSAGQGAGELFF. The V gene is TRBV5-1, the J gene TRBJ2-2; 11 positions match TRBD1. V lost 4 bases and J lost 6; bases outside the gene matches: 2. CDR1 SGHRS and CDR2 YFSETQ come from the germline V gene. This CDR3 region has 14 residues.

With respect to this clone: Distinct nucleotide sequences in the sample also encode this CDR3. The V call is TRBV19, the J call TRBJ1-1, with 7 bases lining up with TRBD1. This CDR3 is built from 12 residues. The junction had 6 bases not matched to a gene; V was cut back by 9 bases and J by 5 bases. Germline V gene lookup returns CDR1 LNHDA and CDR2 SQIVND (reference sequence). The CDR3 DNA follows: TGTGCCAGCACCAGGGGGTTGACTGAAGCTTTCTTT. Its protein is CASTRGLTEAFF. Looking up the rest from reference TRBV19 and TRBJ1-1 gives the full variable domain: DGGITQSPKYLFRKEGQNVTLSCEQNLNHDAMYWYRQDPGQGLRLIYYSQIVNDFQKGDIAEGYSVSREKKESFPLTVTSAQKNPTAFYLCASTRGLTEAFFGQGTRLTVV.

The chain recombines TRBV5-1 with TRBJ2-1; D is perhaps TRBD2 (6 bases). CDR3 length equals 16 residues. Germline V gives CDR1 SGHRS, CDR2 YFSETQ. V was clipped by 1 base and J by 0 bases, with 11 bases between them. CDR3 region: CASSLSGDSSYNEQFF. DNA of the CDR3: TGCGCCAGCAGCTTGTCGGGAGATAGCTCCTACAATGAGCAGTTCTTC.

This sequence joins TRBV19 and TRBJ1-4; D unclear. This CDR3 is built from 13 residues. With 3 bases removed from V and 8 bases from J, the gap between germline ends came to 10 bases. Germline assignment: CDR1 LNHDA and CDR2 SQIVND (reference sequence). CDR3 nucleotide sequence: TGTGCCAGTAGTATTAACAGATACGAAAAACTGTTTTTT. It yields the protein CASSINRYEKLFF.

This clone was observed a single time. V usage is TRBV3-1 (or the pseudogene TRBV3-2) and J usage is TRBJ2-7; D not resolved. CDR3 size: 14 residues. Trimming left V 1 base short and J 3 bases short, with 10 bases between. Germline CDR1 and CDR2: LGHDT and YNNKEL (reference sequence). CDR3 nucleotides: TGTGCCAGCAGCCAAGTTCCGGTCCACTACGAGCAGTACTTC. Its protein product is CASSQVPVHYEQYF.

On this clone: The germline gene is not matched at one end of the junction; a read error may be the cause. The chain has TRBV7-7 and TRBJ2-3, with TRBD2 matching over 7 bases. The CDR3 loop spans 15 amino acids. Germline-derived CDR1 and CDR2 are SSHAT and FNYEAQ (reference sequence). CDR3 residues: CASSLAGTGTDTQYF. CDR3 sequence (DNA): TGTGCTAGCAGCTTAGCGGGCACGGGCACAGATACGCAGTATTTT.